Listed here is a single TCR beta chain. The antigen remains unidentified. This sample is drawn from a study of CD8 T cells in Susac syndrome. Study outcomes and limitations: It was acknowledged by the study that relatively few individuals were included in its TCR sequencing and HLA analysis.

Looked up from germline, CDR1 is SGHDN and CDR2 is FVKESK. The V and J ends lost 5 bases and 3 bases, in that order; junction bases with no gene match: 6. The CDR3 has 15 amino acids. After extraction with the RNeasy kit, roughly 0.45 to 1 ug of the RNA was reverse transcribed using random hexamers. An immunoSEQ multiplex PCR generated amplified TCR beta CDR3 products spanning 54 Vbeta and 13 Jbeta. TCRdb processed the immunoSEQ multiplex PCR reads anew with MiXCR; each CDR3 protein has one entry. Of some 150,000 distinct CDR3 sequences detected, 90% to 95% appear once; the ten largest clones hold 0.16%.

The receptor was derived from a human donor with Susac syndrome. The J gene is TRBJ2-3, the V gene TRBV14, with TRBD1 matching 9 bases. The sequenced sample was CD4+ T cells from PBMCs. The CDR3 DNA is TGTGCCAGCAGCAAGACTGACAGGGGGACAGATACGCAGTATTTT. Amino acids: CASSKTDRGTDTQYF. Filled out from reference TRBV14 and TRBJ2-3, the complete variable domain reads EAGVTQFPSHSVIEKGQTVTLRCDPISGHDNLYWYRRVMGKEIKFLLHFVKESKQDESGMPNNRFLAERTGGTYSTLKVQPAELEDSGVYFCASSKTDRGTDTQYFGPGTRLTVL.